This paragraph reports one T cell receptor beta chain. Its cognate antigen has yet to be identified. No clone much larger than this one lies a single base away; base qualities are absent. The data were obtained in a study of T cell responses to AZD1222 COVID-19 vaccine (dated by TCRdb to 2020 to 2023). About the study as a whole: AZD1222 recipients whose second dose came at about 4 weeks and those whose second dose came at about 12 weeks were combined into one group, since spike-specific TCR depth and breadth did not differ between the two schedules. TCR sequencing was performed for fewer than 250 trial participants, of whom roughly 200 were given two doses of AZD1222 and approximately 25 were given two doses of MenACWY control vaccine. Enrollment into the trials was organized by age into subgroups of 18-55, 56-69 and 70-plus years, and those subgroups contained roughly 150, 30 and 60 TCR-sequenced participants, respectively. The investigation overall reported the following: Conclusions about previously exposed vaccinees are limited, since just a handful of AZD1222 recipients were seropositive for SARS-CoV-2 at baseline. Epitopes outside the regions mutated in the B.1.351 and B.1.1.7 variants were reportedly recognized by nearly half of the unique spike-specific TCRs. In the small 56-69-year group, the increase in depth fell short of significance, most likely because of low power. Participants were mostly white British, with more females than males. The authors suggested clonal diversity may have been underestimated. After two AZD1222 doses, spike-specific TCR breadth and depth were significantly higher than at day 0 and than in MenACWY recipients. The whole spike protein was spanned by vaccine-associated CD4 TCRs, and dominant responses were seen in regions 160-218 and 743-854. Because no day 14 peak-response samples were available, the repertoires could be characterized only after the peak T cell response.

The CDR3 regions of human TCRbeta chains were subjected to immunosequencing. The authors' pipeline ran thus. Repertoire TCRs were checked for matches against a reference library of SARS-CoV-2-specific TCRs that had been generated using the MIRA antigen-specificity platform. Breadth was defined as the fraction of unique TCRs that were SARS-CoV-2-associated, and depth was defined as the fraction of total T cells that were SARS-CoV-2-associated. Using the MIRA data, every spike-specific TCR was mapped to the spike region that the TCR reacted to and assigned to either a CD4 or a CD8 class. Log10-transformed breadth and depth values were compared by one-way ANOVA with Sidak's multiple comparisons tests. Imported from immuneACCESS, the table was reduced by TCRdb to in-frame sequences with V and J called. These copies leave out some clones; in studies compared against another copy, an unresolved V gene accounts for under half, and the cause of the remainder is not known. The DNA was the basis for D and trimming; V, J and clone size are from that table. The table for this sample lists some 80,000 clones; just under 90% of them were counted only once. 5.7% of the sample is taken by the ten largest.

V is cut by 2 bases and J by 2 bases, and the space between the germline ends is 9 bases. The CDR3 runs 14 residues from the cysteine to the phenylalanine. The only DNA kept is the CDR3, 42 bases in frame from the first base. The CDR1 and CDR2 encoded by the germline V gene are MGHRA and YSYEKL. The time point label here, explained by the study, means: baseline before first vaccination. Samples from vaccinated people were obtained from the UK trials COV001 and COV002, which included a single-blind randomized controlled phase 2/3 trial of AZD1222 (ChAdOx1 nCoV-19) in healthy adults. Trial participant PBMC samples were collected at day 0 and day 28 after the second dose for TCRbeta chain sequencing.

The source of this sequence is an adult in good health. The sequencing here drew on peripheral blood, taken on day 0 of AZD1222 vaccination. This chain joins TRBV4-1 to TRBJ1-1; no D gene can be assigned with confidence. The encoded CDR3 is CASSQLTVNTEAFF. The DNA reads as follows: TGCGCCAGCAGCCAATTAACGGTTAACACTGAAGCTTTCTTT.